This TCR beta chain derives from a study of blood T cell repertoires in COVID-19. CDR3 length: 20 amino acids. The trim removed 5 bases at V and 5 bases at J, leaving 20 bases unmatched. CDR1 and CDR2 from the germline V gene are LNHDA and SQIVND (reference sequence). Profiling relied on immunoSEQ multiplex PCR, and the TCRdb table lists in-frame clones only, not all of them. The sample shows 240,000 or so clones, 70% to 85% of them seen only once. Sequencing was done on a sample of peripheral blood. The J gene is TRBJ2-5, the V gene TRBV19; 13 bases are a match to TRBD2. The clonotype was recovered from a woman aged 80 or older with acute or convalescent COVID-19. CDR3 amino acids: CASSPLWGATSGGKAETQYF. Written as DNA, the CDR3 is TGTGCCAGTAGTCCCCTCTGGGGGGCGACTAGCGGGGGGAAGGCGGAGACCCAGTACTTC.